This T cell receptor beta chain was profiled in a study of blood T cell repertoires in COVID-19. Study-wide background: PBMCs, B-cell-depleted T cells, or T cells provided the cDNA or gDNA that made up the material.

Unmatched junction bases numbered 10, after V lost 4 bases and J lost 4 bases. Germline assignment: CDR1 MGHRA and CDR2 YSYEKL. There are 17 residues in the CDR3. In this sample, this clone turned up a few times. The assay was immunoSEQ multiplex PCR, and TCRdb's table has in-frame clones only and misses some. The table lists about 170,000 clones, approximately 85% of them singletons. Sequencing was done on a sample of peripheral blood. The sequence came from a man aged 80 or over with COVID-19, enrolled during active disease. This sequence joins TRBV4-1 and TRBJ1-1; TRBD1 agrees at 12 bases. This chain's CDR3 is CASSPRGTGGASTEAFF. The CDR3 region has the DNA TGCGCCAGCAGCCCCCGGGGGACAGGGGGCGCGAGCACTGAAGCTTTCTTT.